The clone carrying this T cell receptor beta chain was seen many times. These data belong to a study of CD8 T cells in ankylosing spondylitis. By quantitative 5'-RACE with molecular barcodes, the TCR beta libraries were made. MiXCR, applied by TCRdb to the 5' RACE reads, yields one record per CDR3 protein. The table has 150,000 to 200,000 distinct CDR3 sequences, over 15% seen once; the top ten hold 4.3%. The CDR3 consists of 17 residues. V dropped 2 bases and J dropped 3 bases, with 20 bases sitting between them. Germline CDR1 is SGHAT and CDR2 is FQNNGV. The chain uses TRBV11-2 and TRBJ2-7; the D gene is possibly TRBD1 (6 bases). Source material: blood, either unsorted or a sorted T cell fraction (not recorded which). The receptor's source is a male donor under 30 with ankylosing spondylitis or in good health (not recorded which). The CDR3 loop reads CASSLTRSRDTGYEQYF. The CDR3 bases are TGTGCCAGCAGCTTAACCCGATCCCGGGACACGGGCTACGAGCAGTACTTC.